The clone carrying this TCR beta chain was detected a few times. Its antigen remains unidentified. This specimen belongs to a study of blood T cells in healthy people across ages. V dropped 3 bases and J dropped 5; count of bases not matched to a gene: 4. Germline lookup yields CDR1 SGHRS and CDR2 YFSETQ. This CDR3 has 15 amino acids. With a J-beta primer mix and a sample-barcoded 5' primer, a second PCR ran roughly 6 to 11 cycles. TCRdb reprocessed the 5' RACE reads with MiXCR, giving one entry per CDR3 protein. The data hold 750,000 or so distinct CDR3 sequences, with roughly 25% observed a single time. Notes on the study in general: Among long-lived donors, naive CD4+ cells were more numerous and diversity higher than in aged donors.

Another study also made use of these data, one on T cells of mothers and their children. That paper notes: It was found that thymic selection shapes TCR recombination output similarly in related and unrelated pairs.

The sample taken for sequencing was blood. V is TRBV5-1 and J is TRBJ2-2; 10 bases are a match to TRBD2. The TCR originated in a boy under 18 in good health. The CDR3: CASSSSGSETGELFF. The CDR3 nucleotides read TGCGCCAGCAGCTCTAGCGGGAGTGAGACCGGGGAGCTGTTTTTT.